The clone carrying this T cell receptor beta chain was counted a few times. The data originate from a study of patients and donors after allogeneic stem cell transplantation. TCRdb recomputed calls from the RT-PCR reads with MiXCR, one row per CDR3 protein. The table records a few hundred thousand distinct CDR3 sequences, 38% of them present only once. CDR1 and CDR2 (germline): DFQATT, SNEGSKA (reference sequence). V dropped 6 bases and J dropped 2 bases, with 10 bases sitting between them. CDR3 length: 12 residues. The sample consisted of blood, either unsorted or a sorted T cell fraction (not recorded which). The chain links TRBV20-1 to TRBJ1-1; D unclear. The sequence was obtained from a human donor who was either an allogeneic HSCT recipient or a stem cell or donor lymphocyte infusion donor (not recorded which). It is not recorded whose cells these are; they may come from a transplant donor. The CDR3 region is CSAGQINTEAFF. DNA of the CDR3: TGCAGTGCAGGGCAGATTAACACTGAAGCTTTCTTT.